Presented here are 22 T cell receptor beta chains from one specimen sequenced in a study of TIL therapy for anti-PD-1-resistant metastatic lung cancer. Time point: pre-treatment sample, taken before nivolumab and TIL therapy. Tumor tissue came from excised metastases, mostly pleural nodules or supraclavicular lymph nodes. The libraries were made with immunoSEQ v3. Produced via immunoSEQ multiplex PCR; TCRdb's table is partial and in-frame only. The sample has some 13,000 clones, less than 70% seen once. The sample was tumor tissue, taken at baseline. The receptors come from a woman aged 30-85 years with non-small cell lung cancer.

This CDR3 reads CASSETFAETQYF. DNA of the CDR3: TGTGCCAGCAGCGAGACCTTCGCGGAGACCCAGTACTTC. This chain links TRBV7-2 with TRBJ2-5, with no clear D. There are 13 residues in the CDR3. Deletions cut 5 bases from V and 5 bases from J, with 12 bases between. The germline CDR1 and CDR2 sequences are SGHTA and FQGNSA.

The gene calls are TRBV19 and TRBJ1-1, with D unresolved. Germline CDR1 reads LNHDA; CDR2 reads SQIVND (reference sequence). CDR3 length: 14 residues. V lost 4 bases and J 1 base, leaving 10 bases between the germline ends. The CDR3 here is CASSSGFRNTEAFF. CDR3 DNA: TGTGCCAGTAGTAGCGGCTTTAGGAACACTGAAGCTTTCTTT.

The gene calls are TRBV6-6 and TRBJ2-1; D uncertain. CDR3 length: 13 amino acids. In germline, CDR1 is MNHNY, CDR2 SVGAGI (reference sequence). V shed 2 bases and J shed 7 bases, with 9 bases lying between them. The CDR3 region is CASSYAQSNEQFF. The CDR3, as DNA: TGTGCCAGCAGTTACGCCCAATCAAATGAGCAGTTCTTC.

The chain joins TRBV5-1 to TRBJ2-6, with D uncertain. The V end lost 3 bases, the J end lost 4 bases, and 5 bases lay between the germline ends. The length of the CDR3 is 13 residues. Germline V lookup: CDR1 SGHRS, CDR2 YFSETQ. CDR3 nucleotides: TGCGCCAGCAGCTCGGCGGGGGCCAACGTCCTGACTTTC. Amino acid sequence: CASSSAGANVLTF. Filled out from reference TRBV5-1 and TRBJ2-6, the complete variable domain reads KAGVTQTPRYLIKTRGQQVTLSCSPISGHRSVSWYQQTPGQGLQFLFEYFSETQRNKGNFPGRFSGRQFSNSRSEMNVSTLELGDSALYLCASSSAGANVLTFGAGSRLTVL.

The rearrangement joins TRBV6-6 to TRBJ1-1, with unresolved D. The CDR3 is 13 residues long. Germline V gene data show CDR1 as MNHNY and CDR2 as SVGAGI (reference sequence). Between the trimmed V and J ends, which lost 2 bases and 5 bases, there was a span of 9 bases. The CDR3 DNA sequence: TGTGCCAGCAGTTACAGGCTGGGGACTGAAGCTTTCTTT. This encodes CASSYRLGTEAFF.

This clone showed up just once. CDR3 protein: CAISDFRGGGQETQYF. Written as DNA, the CDR3 is TGTGCCATCAGTGACTTTAGGGGAGGGGGCCAAGAGACCCAGTACTTC. This chain connects TRBV10-3 to TRBJ2-5; maybe TRBD2 (7 bases). The CDR3 contains 16 residues. The germline V gene encodes CDR1 ENHRY and CDR2 SYGVKD. The ends were cut back, 3 bases at V and 1 base at J, with 15 bases in the middle.

The V and J genes are TRBV6-1 and TRBJ1-4; no clear D gene. The CDR3 is made up of 15 amino acids. Germline loops: CDR1 MNHNS, CDR2 SASEGT. Deletions cut 6 bases from V and 3 bases from J, with 14 bases between. CDR3 sequence: CASSHDRDANEKLFF. The CDR3 bases are TGTGCCAGCAGCCACGATCGGGATGCTAATGAAAAACTGTTTTTT.

The chain joins TRBV30 to TRBJ1-4; D not certain. V gave up 7 bases and J gave up 8 bases, with 17 bases separating them. Germline lookup yields CDR1 GTSNPN and CDR2 SVGIG (reference sequence). The CDR3 contains 13 residues. CDR3 sequence (DNA): TGTGCCTCCTCCCGGGCCCAAAGGGAAAAACTGTTTTTT. Translated: CASSRAQREKLFF.

The V gene is TRBV7-9, the J gene TRBJ1-1; D not resolved. Germline CDR1 is SEHNR and CDR2 is FQNEAQ (reference sequence). Trimming removed 5 bases from V and 1 base from J, with 8 bases in between. The CDR3 covers 13 residues. The CDR3 loop is CASSPAGNTEAFF. DNA for the CDR3: TGTGCCAGCAGCCCCGCAGGGAACACTGAAGCTTTCTTT. The full variable domain, its missing parts supplied by reference TRBV7-9 and TRBJ1-1, is DTGVSQNPRHKITKRGQNVTFRCDPISEHNRLYWYRQTLGQGPEFLTYFQNEAQLEKSRLLSDRFSAERPKGSFSTLEIQRTEQGDSAMYLCASSPAGNTEAFFGQGTRLTVV.

The rearrangement links TRBV11-3 to TRBJ2-2; 10 positions match TRBD1. V dropped 5 bases and J dropped 4; count of bases not matched to a gene: 1. The germline gives CDR1 SGHNT, CDR2 YENEEA. This CDR3 is built from 14 residues. The CDR3, as DNA: TGTGCCAGCAGCCGGGACAGGGGCACCGGGGAGCTGTTTTTT. This sequence encodes CASSRDRGTGELFF.

This clone turned up a few times. The chain carries TRBV19 and TRBJ2-1; 8 positions match TRBD1. Germline V gives CDR1 LNHDA, CDR2 SQIVND (reference sequence). This CDR3 contains 15 residues. V gave up 10 bases and J gave up 4 bases; unmatched junction bases: 12. The DNA for the CDR3 is TGTGCCACCCAGCGAACCGGACAGGGTTACAATGAGCAGTTCTTC. As protein: CATQRTGQGYNEQFF.

This clone was picked up one time. The rearrangement links TRBV28 to TRBJ1-2, with D possibly being TRBD1 (5 bases). This CDR3 spans 15 amino acids. V dropped 3 bases and J dropped 4 bases, with 15 bases sitting between them. Germline V gene data show CDR1 as MDHEN and CDR2 as SYDVKM. The CDR3 bases are TGTGCCAGCAGTTTCTTGGGGGGGAGTAGCTATGGCTACACCTTC. Encoded protein: CASSFLGGSSYGYTF.

This sequence joins TRBV5-1 and TRBJ2-7; the match to TRBD1 covers 8 bases. Trimming took 5 bases from V and 2 from J; bases not matched to a gene: 6. Germline-derived CDR1 and CDR2 are SGHRS and YFSETQ. This CDR3 comprises 14 residues. The CDR3 DNA reads TGCGCCAGCAGACTCCGGGACAGGCCCTACGAGCAGTACTTC. Encoded protein: CASRLRDRPYEQYF.

The CDR3 loop reads CASSENEAVSYEQYF. The CDR3 DNA sequence: TGTGCCAGCAGTGAAAATGAAGCAGTATCCTACGAGCAGTACTTC. The chain employs TRBV2 and TRBJ2-7; D gene unclear. The V gene lost 2 bases and the J gene lost 1 base, with 12 bases spanning the gap. This CDR3 spans 15 amino acids. CDR1 and CDR2 from the germline V gene are SNHLY and FYNNEI.

The J gene is TRBJ2-2, the V gene TRBV27; 8 bases fit TRBD2. The CDR3 spans 13 residues. Germline V gene data show CDR1 as MNHEY and CDR2 as SMNVEV (reference sequence). Losses at the gene ends were 10 bases for V and 4 bases for J; bases not matched to a gene: 5. The CDR3 nucleotides are TGTGCCACTGGACTAGCTGGCACCGGGGAGCTGTTTTTT. This gives the protein CATGLAGTGELFF.

This clone was observed a single time. The chain combines TRBV9 with TRBJ2-7; D is uncertain. This CDR3 region has 15 residues. Germline assignment: CDR1 SGDLS and CDR2 YYNGEE. The V gene lost 0 bases and the J gene lost 0 bases, with 10 bases spanning the gap. The CDR3 coding sequence is TGTGCCAGCAGCGTAGGACCTATCAGCTCCTACGAGCAGTACTTC. This codes for CASSVGPISSYEQYF. The full variable domain, completed using reference TRBV9 and TRBJ2-7, is DSGVTQTPKHLITATGQRVTLRCSPRSGDLSVYWYQQSLDQGLQFLIQYYNGEERAKGNILERFSAQQFPDLHSELNLSSLELGDSALYFCASSVGPISSYEQYFGPGTRLTVT.

The chain recombines TRBV27 with TRBJ2-7; 7 bases are a match to TRBD1. CDR3 length equals 14 residues. The junction had 9 bases not matched to a gene; V was cut back by 4 bases and J by 6 bases. Looked up from germline, CDR1 is MNHEY and CDR2 is SMNVEV (reference sequence). The CDR3 sequence: CASSYLGQVAEQYF. The CDR3 coding sequence is TGTGCCAGCAGTTATCTAGGACAGGTAGCCGAGCAGTACTTC.

The chain is built from TRBV19 and TRBJ1-5; a weak D match, TRBD1 (5 bases). This CDR3 contains 13 residues. The germline CDR1 and CDR2 sequences are LNHDA and SQIVND (reference sequence). With 7 bases removed from V and 3 bases from J, the gap between germline ends came to 10 bases. As DNA, the CDR3 is TGTGCCAGTATGGGGCAATCCAATCAGCCCCAGCATTTT. Amino acid sequence: CASMGQSNQPQHF.

CDR3 in DNA: TGTGCCAGCAGTTACTCGGTAGGGGGACCCCAGCATTTT. It codes for CASSYSVGGPQHF. This rearrangement joins TRBV6-5 to TRBJ1-5; D may be TRBD1 (6 bases). CDR3 length: 13 amino acids. Germline V lookup: CDR1 MNHEY, CDR2 SVGAGI. Trimming removed 0 bases at V and 10 bases at J, with 10 bases between.

The J gene is TRBJ1-2, the V gene TRBV11-2; D may be TRBD1 (6 bases). Per germline, CDR1 SGHAT and CDR2 FQNNGV. This CDR3 spans 12 amino acids. V lost 5 bases, J lost 4 bases, and 8 bases lay in between. CDR3 loop: CASSADSYGYTF. CDR3 nucleotides: TGTGCCAGCAGCGCGGACAGCTATGGCTACACCTTC.

The chain has TRBV5-5 and TRBJ1-6; D gene unclear. V lost 0 bases and J lost 7, with 8 bases in between. The CDR3 is 14 amino acids. CDR1 and CDR2 (germline): SGHKS, YYEKEE (reference sequence). The DNA for the CDR3 is TGTGCCAGCAGCTTGGGCAGTACGAATTCACCCCTCCACTTT. Its protein is CASSLGSTNSPLHF. The complete variable domain, with remaining parts taken from reference TRBV5-5 and TRBJ1-6, reads DAGVTQSPTHLIKTRGQQVTLRCSPISGHKSVSWYQQVLGQGPQFIFQYYEKEERGRGNFPDRFSARQFPNYSSELNVNALLLGDSALYLCASSLGSTNSPLHFGNGTRLTVT.

The rearrangement links TRBV6-6 to TRBJ2-1; 12 positions match TRBD2. The CDR3 contains 14 residues. V lost 4 bases and J lost 5; bases outside the gene matches: 0. The germline V gene encodes CDR1 MNHNY and CDR2 SVGAGI (reference sequence). This CDR3 reads CASSWTSGNNEQFF. CDR3 DNA sequence: TGTGCCAGCAGTTGGACTAGCGGGAACAATGAGCAGTTCTTC.